Listed below are T cell receptor beta chains from one sample, sequenced in a study of OX40 agonist ivuxolimab in advanced cancers. Method: immunoSEQ multiplex PCR; TCRdb's copy keeps in-frame clones and lacks some. The sample comprises about 80,000 clones, approximately 84% of which are singletons, and 25% rests with the top ten. The starting material was CD4+ or CD8+ T cells sorted from blood, obtained in a trial of the OX40 agonist ivuxolimab. These TCRs come from an adult with an advanced solid tumor such as melanoma, head and neck, liver or kidney cancer. CDR3s include the opening cysteine and the closing phenylalanine or tryptophan. A D gene is named only where the DNA matches it firmly. Size tells how often a clone was seen (once, few, many) or the class of an expanded clone, and some rows leave it out.

v_call	clone_size	j_call	d_call	cdr3_aa	cdr3_nt
TRBV30	.	TRBJ1-1	TRBD1	CAWSRQGYTEAFF	TGTGCCTGGAGTAGACAGGGGTACACTGAAGCTTTCTTT
TRBV6-5	.	TRBJ2-7	TRBD1	CASSYLNRGQQYF	TGTGCCAGCAGTTACCTTAACAGGGGCCAGCAGTACTTC
TRBV15	once	TRBJ2-1	TRBD2	CATSRGGLAGVPFF	TGTGCCACCAGCAGAGGGGGACTAGCGGGAGTCCCGTTCTTC
TRBV4-3	once	TRBJ2-4	.	CASSQDTLAKNIQYF	TGCGCCAGCAGCCAAGACACGCTAGCCAAAAACATTCAGTACTTC
TRBV18	.	TRBJ2-7	.	CASSPWGSIYEQYF	TGTGCCAGCTCACCCTGGGGCAGTATCTACGAGCAGTACTTC
TRBV7-2	.	TRBJ2-7	.	CASSPRWTVTPYEQYF	TGTGCCAGCAGCCCGCGTTGGACAGTAACGCCCTACGAGCAGTACTTC
TRBV9	.	TRBJ2-5	TRBD2	CASSVLTSGPQETQYF	TGTGCCAGCAGCGTATTGACTAGCGGGCCCCAGGAGACCCAGTACTTC
TRBV5-4	.	TRBJ1-2	.	CASSLETAYNYGYTF	TGTGCCAGCAGCTTGGAGACAGCGTATAACTATGGCTACACCTTC
TRBV11-2	.	TRBJ1-2	.	CASSSPPVGIGYGYTF	TGTGCCAGCAGCTCGCCCCCCGTGGGGATTGGATATGGCTACACCTTC
TRBV5-1	.	TRBJ1-2	TRBD1	CASSLEGRRGLGGYTF	TGCGCCAGCAGCTTGGAAGGGCGCAGGGGGCTCGGTGGCTACACCTTC
TRBV18	.	TRBJ1-3	TRBD1	CASSPKGGYSGNTIYF	TGTGCCAGCTCACCAAAAGGGGGCTACTCTGGAAACACCATATATTTT
TRBV5-1	.	TRBJ2-1	TRBD1	CASSLQPGQGAVDEQFF	TGCGCCAGCAGCTTGCAACCGGGACAGGGGGCGGTCGATGAGCAGTTCTTC
TRBV5-1	.	TRBJ2-7	.	CASSIRDKSYEQYF	TGCGCCAGCAGCATCCGAGACAAATCTTACGAGCAGTACTTC